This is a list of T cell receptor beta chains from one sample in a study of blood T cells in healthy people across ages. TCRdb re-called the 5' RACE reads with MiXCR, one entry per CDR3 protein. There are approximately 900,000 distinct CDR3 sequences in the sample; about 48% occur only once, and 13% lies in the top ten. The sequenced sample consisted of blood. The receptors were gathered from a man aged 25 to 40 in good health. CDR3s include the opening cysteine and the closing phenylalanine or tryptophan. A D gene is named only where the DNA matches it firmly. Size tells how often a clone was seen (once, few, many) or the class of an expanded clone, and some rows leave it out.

CDR3 DNA: TGTGCCATCAGAGAGTCCTCTGGGGCCAACGTCCTGACTTTC
CDR3 protein: CAIRESSGANVLTF
J gene: TRBJ2-6
D gene: -
V gene: TRBV10-3
clone size: once

CDR3 DNA: TGTGCCAGCAGCCTAGGTCAGGGGCTTCCCTACGAGCAGTACTTC
CDR3 protein: CASSLGQGLPYEQYF
J gene: TRBJ2-7
D gene: -
V gene: TRBV7-2
clone size: few

CDR3 DNA: TGTGCCAGCGGGGTCTTCTCCTACAATGAGCAGTTCTTC
CDR3 protein: CASGVFSYNEQFF
J gene: TRBJ2-1
D gene: -
V gene: TRBV5-4
clone size: once

CDR3 DNA: TGTGCCAGCAGTGGGGAAGGGGGCAAGCGGCAGCCCCAGCATTTT
CDR3 protein: CASSGEGGKRQPQHF
J gene: TRBJ1-5
D gene: TRBD1
V gene: TRBV2
clone size: many

CDR3 DNA: TGTGCCACCAGCAGGGGTGCGGGGACTAGCGGGGGAACAACAGATACGCAGTATTTT
CDR3 protein: CATSRGAGTSGGTTDTQYF
J gene: TRBJ2-3
D gene: TRBD2
V gene: TRBV15
clone size: few

CDR3 DNA: TGCAGTGCTAGAGAGGACGCCGCAGGGGAGCTGTTTTTT
CDR3 protein: CSAREDAAGELFF
J gene: TRBJ2-2
D gene: -
V gene: TRBV20-1
clone size: -

CDR3 DNA: TGCAGCGTTGTGGCAGGGGCGGCCTACGAGCAGTACTTC
CDR3 protein: CSVVAGAAYEQYF
J gene: TRBJ2-7
D gene: -
V gene: TRBV29-1
clone size: few

CDR3 DNA: TGCAGTGCTAGAGATGGGCGTGGGAGGGATACGCAGTATTTT
CDR3 protein: CSARDGRGRDTQYF
J gene: TRBJ2-3
D gene: -
V gene: TRBV20-1
clone size: -

CDR3 DNA: TGTGCCAGCAGCTTAGTGGTGTCGGCAATAAGCAATCAGCCCCAGCATTTT
CDR3 protein: CASSLVVSAISNQPQHF
J gene: TRBJ1-5
D gene: -
V gene: TRBV7-2
clone size: -

CDR3 DNA: TGTGCCAGCAGTTTATTCCATACGCAGTATTTT
CDR3 protein: CASSLFHTQYF
J gene: TRBJ2-3
D gene: -
V gene: TRBV6-5
clone size: -

CDR3 DNA: TGTGCCAGCAGCCCGACAGTCCAAGAGACCCAGTACTTC
CDR3 protein: CASSPTVQETQYF
J gene: TRBJ2-5
D gene: -
V gene: TRBV7-2
clone size: -

CDR3 DNA: TGTGCCAGCACCAGAAGCCGGGACAGGTCCTATAGCAATCAGCCCCAGCATTTT
CDR3 protein: CASTRSRDRSYSNQPQHF
J gene: TRBJ1-5
D gene: TRBD1
V gene: TRBV6-2/TRBV6-3
clone size: -

CDR3 DNA: TGCAGCGTCACCTCAGGGGAGCCTGAAGCTTTCTTT
CDR3 protein: CSVTSGEPEAFF
J gene: TRBJ1-1
D gene: -
V gene: TRBV29-1
clone size: -

CDR3 DNA: TGCAGTGCTGGGGAACAGGGGCTCACAGGGTGGTACTTC
CDR3 protein: CSAGEQGLTGWYF
J gene: TRBJ2-5
D gene: TRBD1
V gene: TRBV20-1
clone size: -

CDR3 DNA: TGTGCCAGCAGTTCGACTAGCGGGGCTTTCTACGAGCAGTACTTC
CDR3 protein: CASSSTSGAFYEQYF
J gene: TRBJ2-7
D gene: TRBD2
V gene: TRBV6-2/TRBV6-3
clone size: few

CDR3 DNA: TGTGCCAGCAGTGAAGGGACACGCTCCTACAATGAGCAGTTCTTC
CDR3 protein: CASSEGTRSYNEQFF
J gene: TRBJ2-1
D gene: -
V gene: TRBV6-1
clone size: -

CDR3 DNA: TGTGCCAGCAGCCAAGAAACGCCTACAGCAAAAAACATTCAGTACTTC
CDR3 protein: CASSQETPTAKNIQYF
J gene: TRBJ2-4
D gene: -
V gene: TRBV3-1
clone size: -

CDR3 DNA: TGTGCCAGCAGCAGCGGGGGGTCCGCTCGTGAGCAGTTCTTC
CDR3 protein: CASSSGGSAREQFF
J gene: TRBJ2-1
D gene: TRBD2
V gene: TRBV7-2
clone size: -

CDR3 DNA: TGCAGTGCTAGGCCCACTAGCTCCTACGAGCAGTACTTC
CDR3 protein: CSARPTSSYEQYF
J gene: TRBJ2-7
D gene: -
V gene: TRBV20-1
clone size: -

CDR3 DNA: TGTGCCAGCAGCTTGGATGGGGTGATGCAGTATTTT
CDR3 protein: CASSLDGVMQYF
J gene: TRBJ2-3
D gene: -
V gene: TRBV5-8
clone size: few

CDR3 DNA: TGCAGTGCTTCCACTGGCGGCTCCTACAATGAGCAGTTCTTC
CDR3 protein: CSASTGGSYNEQFF
J gene: TRBJ2-1
D gene: -
V gene: TRBV20-1
clone size: many

CDR3 DNA: TGCGCCAGCAGCTCTACAGGGGACCCTAACTATGGCTACACCTTC
CDR3 protein: CASSSTGDPNYGYTF
J gene: TRBJ1-2
D gene: TRBD1
V gene: TRBV5-1
clone size: -